Listed here are 19 T cell receptor beta chains from one sample, sequenced in a study of blood T cell repertoires in COVID-19. Method: immunoSEQ multiplex PCR; TCRdb's copy keeps in-frame clones and lacks some. The sample contains 200,000 to 250,000 clones, under 90% of which appear only once. The material sequenced was PBMCs or T cells enriched from blood (not recorded which). These receptors originate from a woman aged 55-75 years who had recovered from COVID-19.

In its sample, this clone was seen once. V gene TRBV19 combines with J gene TRBJ1-5, with no clear D. Germline V lookup: CDR1 LNHDA, CDR2 SQIVND (reference sequence). There are 15 residues in the CDR3. Between the trimmed V and J ends, which lost 0 bases and 5 bases, there was a span of 11 bases. The CDR3 DNA sequence: TGTGCCAGTAGTATAGATCCCCCCGGGGATCAGCCCCAGCATTTT. Translation: CASSIDPPGDQPQHF.

The chain couples TRBV19 to TRBJ2-2, with D tentatively TRBD1 (5 bases). CDR3 length equals 15 residues. V lost 7 bases, J lost 4 bases, and 16 bases lay in between. The V gene's germline CDR1 is LNHDA and CDR2 SQIVND (reference sequence). The CDR3 loop reads CASINLQGFTGELFF. For the CDR3, the DNA is TGTGCCAGTATTAACTTGCAGGGTTTCACCGGGGAGCTGTTTTTT. Full variable domain (rest looked up from reference TRBV19 and TRBJ2-2): DGGITQSPKYLFRKEGQNVTLSCEQNLNHDAMYWYRQDPGQGLRLIYYSQIVNDFQKGDIAEGYSVSREKKESFPLTVTSAQKNPTAFYLCASINLQGFTGELFFGEGSRLTVL.

The chain combines TRBV4-1 with TRBJ1-5; D remains ambiguous. V was shortened by 0 bases and J by 4 bases, with 19 bases between the two germline ends. This CDR3 is 18 amino acids long. CDR1 is MGHRA and CDR2 is YSYEKL in the germline V gene. DNA for the CDR3: TGCGCCAGCAGCCAAGATGCGGGGATTCGGAGGACTAATCAGCCCCAGCATTTT. The encoded protein is CASSQDAGIRRTNQPQHF.

The rearrangement uses TRBV3-1 (or the pseudogene TRBV3-2) and TRBJ1-6; perhaps TRBD1 as D (6 bases). Germline V gene sequence: CDR1 LGHDT, CDR2 YNNKEL (reference sequence). CDR3 length: 14 amino acids. The V end was cut by 3 bases, the J end by 10 bases, with 13 bases between. The CDR3, as DNA: TGTGCCAGCAGCCACGGAACAGGGTCGTCACCCCTCCACTTT. The encoded protein is CASSHGTGSSPLHF.

The chain is built from TRBV28 and TRBJ1-3; TRBD1 agrees at 11 bases. The CDR3 has 19 amino acids. V was clipped by 4 bases and J by 0 bases; unmatched bases: 11. CDR1 and CDR2 (germline): MDHEN, SYDVKM. The CDR3 is CASSWDGTGGLSSGNTIYF. The DNA for the CDR3 is TGTGCCAGCAGTTGGGACGGGACAGGGGGTCTGAGCTCTGGAAACACCATATATTTT.

The chain has TRBV7-9 and TRBJ1-4; TRBD1 agrees at 10 bases. J lost 6 bases, V lost 5 bases, and 6 bases had no gene match. The germline V gene has CDR1 SEHNR and CDR2 FQNEAQ (reference sequence). The CDR3 sequence is 15 residues long. The CDR3 bases are TGTGCCAGCAGCCTAACGACAGGGGGCGATGAAAAACTGTTTTTT. Protein: CASSLTTGGDEKLFF.

The chain has TRBV5-1 and TRBJ2-1, with 10 positions matching TRBD2. The V segment lost 1 base and the J segment 9 bases; nucleotides outside the gene matches: 13. The CDR3 loop spans 17 amino acids. The germline V gene encodes CDR1 SGHRS and CDR2 YFSETQ. CDR3 region: CASSLSALAGGRGEQFF. In DNA, the CDR3 is TGCGCCAGCAGCTTGAGCGCTTTAGCGGGAGGCAGAGGTGAGCAGTTCTTC.

This chain uses TRBV4-1 with TRBJ2-3, with TRBD1 matching over 8 bases. With V trimmed by 0 bases and J by 0 bases, 5 bases remained unmatched. This CDR3 has 17 amino acids. Germline lookup yields CDR1 MGHRA and CDR2 YSYEKL. CDR3 sequence (DNA): TGCGCCAGCAGCCAAGACTACCGACAGGGGAGCACAGATACGCAGTATTTT. This gives the protein CASSQDYRQGSTDTQYF.

As concerns this clone: This same CDR3 is encoded by further DNA sequences in the sample. The chain carries TRBV7-3 and TRBJ2-2; the match to TRBD2 covers 7 bases. The ends lost 5 bases at V and 3 bases at J; junction bases unmatched: 6. The CDR3 runs to 15 residues. CDR1 is SGHTA, CDR2 FQGTGA, per germline. CDR3 in DNA: TGTGCCAGCAGCCTTTATGGGGGGGACACCGGGGAGCTGTTTTTT. Amino acids: CASSLYGGDTGELFF.

V and J are TRBV19 and TRBJ2-3; 10 bases are a match to TRBD2. V lost 7 bases, J lost 4 bases, and 11 bases stayed unmatched. This CDR3 is 16 amino acids long. Germline V gives CDR1 LNHDA, CDR2 SQIVND (reference sequence). The CDR3 is CASIRTSGTPPDTQYF. The CDR3 bases are TGTGCCAGTATTAGGACTAGCGGTACACCACCAGATACGCAGTATTTT.

This clone was counted only a few times. CDR3 sequence (DNA): TGTGCCAGCAGTTACGGGGGGACAGGACCCTACTACACCTTC. Amino acids: CASSYGGTGPYYTF. V is TRBV6-2 or TRBV6-3 and J is TRBJ1-2; 8 bases map to TRBD1. Germline loops: CDR1 MNHEY, CDR2 SVGEGT. The CDR3 runs to 14 residues. J lost 10 bases, V lost 2 bases, and 9 bases had no gene match.

The rearrangement links TRBV7-8 to TRBJ1-4, with 8 bases identical to TRBD1. The germline CDR1 and CDR2 sequences are SGHVS and FQNEAQ. Trimming took 1 base from V and 7 from J; bases not matched to a gene: 2. There are 14 residues in the CDR3. The CDR3 here is CASSLGQGSEKLFF. As DNA, the CDR3 is TGTGCCAGCAGCTTAGGACAGGGGAGTGAAAAACTGTTTTTT.

The chain joins TRBV11-2 to TRBJ1-2; unclear D gene. The CDR3 covers 14 residues. Deletions cut 5 bases from V and 2 bases from J, with 12 bases between. Germline V gene lookup returns CDR1 SGHAT and CDR2 FQNNGV. In nucleotides, the CDR3 is TGTGCCAGCAGCCCCTCGCCCAGGAACTATGGCTACACCTTC. It translates to CASSPSPRNYGYTF.

The CDR3 region is CASRVVVDTGELFF. The CDR3 DNA is TGTGCCAGCAGAGTGGTAGTGGACACCGGGGAGCTGTTTTTT. The chain is built from TRBV2 and TRBJ2-2, with D unresolved. Germline lookup yields CDR1 SNHLY and CDR2 FYNNEI. Trimming shortened V by 6 bases and J by 3 bases, and 11 bases separated the two germline ends. This CDR3 has 14 residues.

The chain recombines TRBV10-3 with TRBJ2-5; D is unresolved. The germline V and J ends were trimmed by 0 bases and 3 bases, with 8 bases remaining between them. The CDR3 is made up of 14 amino acids. Per germline, CDR1 ENHRY and CDR2 SYGVKD. The CDR3 nucleotides read TGTGCCATCAGTGAGTCTTTTGACAAAGAGACCCAGTACTTC. Encoded protein: CAISESFDKETQYF.

The CDR3 DNA follows: TGTGCCAGCAGTTTCCAGGGTTACGAGCAGTACTTC. This gives the protein CASSFQGYEQYF. This chain links TRBV12-3 or TRBV12-4 with TRBJ2-7; a possible D gene is TRBD1 (5 bases). Trimming removed 3 bases from V and 4 bases from J, with 7 bases in between. The CDR3 is 12 residues long.

The J gene is TRBJ2-3, the V gene TRBV5-8, with 7 nucleotides matching TRBD2. From germline, CDR1 is SGHTS and CDR2 YDEGEE. J was trimmed by 5 bases and V by 1 base; bases with no gene match: 7. The CDR3 spans 15 residues. The DNA of the CDR3 is TGTGCCAGCAGCTTGAGGTGGTTAGCGGGAGATACGCAGTATTTT. Protein product: CASSLRWLAGDTQYF.

The chain joins TRBV9 to TRBJ1-3; D not resolved. In germline, CDR1 is SGDLS, CDR2 YYNGEE. This CDR3 is built from 16 residues. V was cut by 0 bases and J by 0 bases, with 10 bases left in between. CDR3 amino acids: CASSVAHVFSGNTIYF. In DNA form, the CDR3 reads TGTGCCAGCAGCGTAGCCCATGTGTTCTCTGGAAACACCATATATTTT.

The sample holds one count of this clone. The rearrangement links TRBV19 to TRBJ1-4; a possible D gene is TRBD1 (6 bases). V lost 7 bases, J lost 5 bases, and 11 bases lay in between. The CDR3 extends over 13 amino acids. CDR1 and CDR2 (germline): LNHDA, SQIVND (reference sequence). The CDR3 here is CASKGDINEKLFF. The CDR3 bases are TGTGCCAGTAAGGGGGACATAAATGAAAAACTGTTTTTT.